Each of the 5 T cell receptor beta chains below was sequenced from the same sample in a study of PD-L1 blockade in urothelial cancer. Clones were read by immunoSEQ multiplex PCR, and TCRdb kept only the in-frame ones, dropping some. The sample shows over 20,000 clones, 80% to 90% of them seen only once. The sample here was PBMCs, taken around atezolizumab (anti-PD-L1) treatment. The receptors were gathered from a man aged 60 to 69 with urothelial cancer.

As regards this clone: The junction differs from germline at one of its ends, possibly a read error. The rearrangement uses TRBV7-7 and TRBJ2-3; the D gene is possibly TRBD1 (7 bases). Germline values: CDR1 SSHAT, CDR2 FNYEAQ (reference sequence). The CDR3 has 16 residues. CDR3 amino acids: CASSPLGGGAGDTQYF. CDR3 sequence (DNA): TGTGCTAGCAGCCCTTTAGGAGGGGGCGCAGGAGATACGCAGTATTTT.

This clone was found a few times. The rearrangement uses TRBV30 and TRBJ1-1; TRBD1 is a possible D gene (5 bases). Germline lookup yields CDR1 GTSNPN and CDR2 SVGIG (reference sequence). V dropped 5 bases and J dropped 5 bases, with 9 bases sitting between them. The CDR3 sequence is 11 residues long. The CDR3 DNA sequence: TGTGCCTGGGGGACTGTTACTGAAGCTTTCTTT. Its translation is CAWGTVTEAFF.

This clone was counted only a few times. V and J are TRBV2 and TRBJ1-2; D unresolved. The CDR3 is made up of 13 amino acids. Trimming took off 1 base at V and 6 bases at J, with 9 bases between the two ends. The germline gives CDR1 SNHLY, CDR2 FYNNEI. CDR3 amino acids: CASSEGEGDGYTF. CDR3 nucleotide sequence: TGTGCCAGCAGTGAAGGGGAGGGTGATGGCTACACCTTC.

The chain recombines TRBV4-1 with TRBJ2-1; no reliable D call. This CDR3 is 12 amino acids long. CDR1 and CDR2 from the germline V gene are MGHRA and YSYEKL. Trimming cost V 3 bases and J 3 bases, with 3 bases left between them. CDR3 residues: CASSHNYNEQFF. The CDR3 DNA sequence: TGCGCCAGCAGCCATAACTACAATGAGCAGTTCTTC.

The gene calls are TRBV19 and TRBJ2-3, with D possibly matching TRBD2 (5 bases). Per germline, CDR1 LNHDA and CDR2 SQIVND (reference sequence). The V and J ends lost 6 bases and 5 bases respectively, with 12 bases between them. This CDR3 is built from 13 residues. Here the CDR3 DNA reads TGTGCCAGTAGCGGTTTCGGGGTAGATACGCAGTATTTT. Encoded protein: CASSGFGVDTQYF.